Detailed here is one T cell receptor beta chain. Its antigen is still unknown. The germline CDR1 and CDR2 sequences are SGHKS and YYEKEE (reference sequence). CDR3 length: 15 amino acids. Unmatched junction bases numbered 7, after V lost 1 base and J lost 5 bases. Only in-frame clones appear in the TCRdb table, and some are missing; sequencing was by immunoSEQ multiplex PCR. The table has roughly 13,000 clones, about 88% seen once. The entry originates in a study of graft-versus-host responses after intestinal transplantation. Points from the study as a whole: When patients had graft-donor T cell macrochimerism, their allografts held high graft-versus-host to host-versus-graft clonal ratios. Analysis identified GvH clones in recipient marrow, with some appearing first in ileum or blood. Peak levels of circulating GvH clones tracked with early post-transplant HvG declines.

This chain links TRBV5-5 with TRBJ1-1; TRBD1 aligns across 8 bases. Sequenced material: PBMCs, taken roughly 290 days after intestinal transplant. The TCR was taken from a human patient who received an intestinal transplant, so some T cells may come from the graft donor. CDR3: CASSLSLQGVTEAFF. CDR3 nucleotides: TGTGCCAGCAGCTTGAGTCTACAGGGGGTTACTGAAGCTTTCTTT.